This T cell receptor beta chain was sequenced for a study of T cell responses to AZD1222 COVID-19 vaccine. Profiled with immunoSEQ multiplex PCR; TCRdb holds only in-frame clones, not every one. The data contain about 120,000 clones, 80% to 90% of them singletons. Germline CDR1 reads MNHNS; CDR2 reads SASEGT. V was trimmed by 0 bases and J by 4 bases, leaving 6 bases between them. The CDR3 length is 13 residues. General study results and limits: Rises in breadth and depth of Spike-specific TCRs came after two AZD1222 doses. Spike-wide vaccine-associated CD4 TCRs dominated at 160-218 and 743-854. Mostly white British, mostly female donors; authors suggested clonal diversity may be underestimated.

A word on this clone: Its antigen is not identified.

The sample here was peripheral blood, taken on day 0 of AZD1222 vaccination. The rearrangement uses TRBV6-1 and TRBJ1-2; D not resolved. The clonotype originates from an adult in good health. The CDR3 here is CASSEALGYGYTF. DNA of the CDR3: TGTGCCAGCAGTGAAGCTTTGGGCTATGGCTACACCTTC.